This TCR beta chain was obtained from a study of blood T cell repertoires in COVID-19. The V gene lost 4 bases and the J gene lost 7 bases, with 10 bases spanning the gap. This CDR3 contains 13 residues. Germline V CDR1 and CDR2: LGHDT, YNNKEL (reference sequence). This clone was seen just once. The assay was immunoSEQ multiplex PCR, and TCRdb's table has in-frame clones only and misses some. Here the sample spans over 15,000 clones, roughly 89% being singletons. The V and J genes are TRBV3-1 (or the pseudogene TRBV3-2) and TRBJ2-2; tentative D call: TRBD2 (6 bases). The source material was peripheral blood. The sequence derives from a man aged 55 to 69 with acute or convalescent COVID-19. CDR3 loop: CASSRRGGGELFF. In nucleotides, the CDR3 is TGTGCCAGCAGCCGAAGGGGAGGCGGGGAGCTGTTTTTT.